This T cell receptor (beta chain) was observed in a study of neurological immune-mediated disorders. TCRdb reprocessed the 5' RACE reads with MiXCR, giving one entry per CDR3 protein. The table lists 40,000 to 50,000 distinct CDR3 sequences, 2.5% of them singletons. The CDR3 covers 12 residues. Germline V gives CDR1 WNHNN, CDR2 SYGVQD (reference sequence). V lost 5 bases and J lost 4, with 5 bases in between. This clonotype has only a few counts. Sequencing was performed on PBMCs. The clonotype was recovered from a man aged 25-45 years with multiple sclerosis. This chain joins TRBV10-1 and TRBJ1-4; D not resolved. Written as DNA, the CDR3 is TGCGCCAGCAGTCTTGATAATGAAAAACTGTTTTTT. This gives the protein CASSLDNEKLFF.